Sequencing of this T cell receptor beta chain was carried out in a study of T cell repertoires in cytomegalovirus infection. Looking at the study overall: CMV infection plus the matching HLA type was flagged by public TCR beta signatures. Study-wide points: Cumulative frequency of public TCR beta families picked out carriers of CMV plus the relevant HLA. HLA-C-restricted, CMV-specific TCR beta clonotypes were dominant ex vivo.

TCRdb re-analysed the reads in MiXCR, keeping a single row per CDR3 protein. The sample includes some 180,000 distinct CDR3 sequences, about a sixth of them seen just once. The sample holds a few counts of this clonotype. Its specificity is not known. The V and J ends lost 3 bases and 9 bases respectively, with 12 bases between them. Germline loops: CDR1 LGHNA, CDR2 YSLEER. The CDR3 covers 14 residues. This TCR was sampled from a human donor in good health (CMV status not recorded). Some clones in this sample may be carry-over from other donors' samples. The V call is TRBV4-3, the J call TRBJ1-6; D is possibly TRBD1 (5 bases). The source material was CD8+ T cells from PBMCs. CDR3 in amino acids: CASSHGQGGSPLHF. The CDR3 bases are TGCGCCAGCAGCCATGGGCAGGGCGGTTCACCCCTCCACTTT.